This TCR beta chain was retrieved from a study of cytotoxic CD8 clonotypes in ibrutinib-treated CLL. Study information: Partial responses numbered some 25 and complete responses 2; after a median around 68 months, about 15 stayed remitted and about twelve progressed. Findings of the study overall: Researchers report that baseline clonality outpaced age-matched healthy donors and tracked circulating CD8+ T-cell counts. Once treatment began, public clonotypes, which were uncommon, contracted or stayed stable.

Clones were read by immunoSEQ multiplex PCR, and TCRdb kept only the in-frame ones, dropping some. Here the sample spans about 160,000 clones, under 85% being singletons. Remarks on this clone: Its antigen is not identified.

This TCR was sampled from a human donor with chronic lymphocytic leukemia. The sample was PBMCs, taken after 24 months of ibrutinib treatment.

The CDR3 DNA reads TGTGCCAGCAGCTTAGGCATAGGGACTAGCGGGGGACCATACAATGAGCAGTTCTTC. This translates into CASSLGIGTSGGPYNEQFF. V gene TRBV13 combines with J gene TRBJ2-1, with 14 bases that match TRBD2. V gave up 0 bases and J gave up 4 bases; unmatched junction bases: 8. CDR3 size: 19 residues. From germline, CDR1 is PRHDT and CDR2 FYEKMQ (reference sequence).